The clone carrying this T cell receptor (beta chain) turned up a few times. Its cognate antigen is unknown. These data originate in a study of cytomegalovirus exposure and HLA in healthy donors. V lost 7 bases, J lost 6 bases, and 16 bases lay in between. The CDR3 length is 14 residues. Germline CDR1 is SGHTA and CDR2 is FQGNSA. With 60 Vbeta and 13 Jbeta primers, the PCR was carried out. Per the original methods: Later, an analysis found tens of millions of unique TCR beta chains, and approximately 10 million of these were shared. Data came from immunoSEQ multiplex PCR; TCRdb stores just in-frame clones and leaves some out. The D gene and trimming were derived from the DNA, and the V and J assignments and clone size from that table. The data show approximately 110,000 clones, around 70% seen once. Whole-study findings and limits: Previously analyzed data showed that most TCR beta V segments were productive at a frequency of about 87% or about 30%. A later look showed TCR association rates differing by HLA locus, highest for DRB1 and lowest for HLA-C. A likely sequencing artifact accounted for one observed cluster of highly shared sequence variants.

The sequence derives from a man aged 30 to 39 in good health and CMV-seropositive. Specimen: PBMCs. The chain is built from TRBV7-2 and TRBJ1-5, with TRBD1 as a possible D gene (6 bases). CDR3 DNA sequence: TGTGCCAGCACCTCGGGCAGGGGAAGTCAGCCCCAGCATTTT. It is translated as CASTSGRGSQPQHF.